These 23 T cell receptor beta chains came from one sample sequenced in a study of blood T cells in healthy people across ages. Next came a second PCR, run for roughly 6 to 11 cycles, which used a sample-barcoded 5' primer along with a J-beta primer mix. TCRdb passed the 5' RACE reads through MiXCR, listing each CDR3 protein once. The sample lists some 1.4 million distinct CDR3 sequences; 35% to 45% were seen once. Sequencing was performed on blood. These receptors all stem from a woman aged 18-29 years in good health.

This clonotype was detected only a few times. The chain recombines TRBV7-3 with TRBJ2-1; D remains ambiguous. V lost 1 base and J 9 bases, leaving 10 bases between the germline ends. Germline lookup yields CDR1 SGHTA and CDR2 FQGTGA. The CDR3 runs to 13 residues. The DNA for the CDR3 is TGTGCCAGCAGCTTAAGTGGCGTCGGTGAGCAGTTCTTC. This sequence encodes CASSLSGVGEQFF.

This clonotype was found a few times. The V gene is TRBV11-2, the J gene TRBJ1-6; D possibly corresponds to TRBD1 (6 bases). Germline V gene data show CDR1 as SGHAT and CDR2 as FQNNGV. The CDR3 has 14 amino acids. Between the trimmed V and J ends, which lost 5 bases and 7 bases, there was a span of 12 bases. CDR3 coding DNA: TGTGCCAGCAGCGTACAACAGGGAAATTCACCCCTCCACTTT. Translated: CASSVQQGNSPLHF.

The V call is TRBV28, the J call TRBJ1-2, with 8 bases that match TRBD1. CDR3 length: 15 residues. Trimming took 4 bases from V and 7 from J; bases not matched to a gene: 11. Looked up from germline, CDR1 is MDHEN and CDR2 is SYDVKM. The CDR3 protein is CASSSTGVEFGGYTF. CDR3 sequence (DNA): TGTGCCAGCAGTTCGACAGGGGTTGAGTTCGGTGGCTACACCTTC.

The V call is TRBV7-9, the J call TRBJ2-1; 7 bases are a match to TRBD1. Germline lookup yields CDR1 SEHNR and CDR2 FQNEAQ (reference sequence). V was clipped by 7 bases and J by 13 bases; unmatched bases: 7. The CDR3 consists of 11 residues. CDR3 region: CASNLGGPQFF. In DNA, the CDR3 is TGTGCCAGCAACCTAGGGGGCCCTCAGTTCTTC. The full variable domain, rest sourced from reference TRBV7-9 and TRBJ2-1, is DTGVSQNPRHKITKRGQNVTFRCDPISEHNRLYWYRQTLGQGPEFLTYFQNEAQLEKSRLLSDRFSAERPKGSFSTLEIQRTEQGDSAMYLCASNLGGPQFFGPGTRLTVL.

This clonotype was counted a few times. This sequence joins TRBV6-5 and TRBJ2-7, with D perhaps TRBD2 (5 bases). Trimming left V 4 bases short and J 2 bases short, with 9 bases between. Germline loops: CDR1 MNHEY, CDR2 SVGAGI. This CDR3 has 13 amino acids. The CDR3 spells CASSCSGTYEQYF. CDR3 in DNA: TGTGCCAGCAGTTGCTCGGGGACCTACGAGCAGTACTTC.

This clonotype was recorded a few times. The chain couples TRBV6-5 to TRBJ2-1; 8 bases fit TRBD1. This CDR3 contains 12 residues. J was trimmed by 7 bases and V by 7 bases; bases with no gene match: 3. Germline CDR1 is MNHEY and CDR2 is SVGAGI. CDR3 amino acids: CASNNRGNEQFF. The CDR3 region has the DNA TGTGCCAGCAACAACAGGGGGAATGAGCAGTTCTTC.

The chain has TRBV29-1 and TRBJ2-1; maybe TRBD1 (6 bases). Germline V gene lookup returns CDR1 SQVTM and CDR2 ANQGSEA. The CDR3 consists of 14 residues. V lost 7 bases, J lost 2 bases, and 15 bases lay in between. In nucleotides, the CDR3 is TGCAGCGCGCGACAGGAGAGCCCCTACAATGAGCAGTTCTTC. Encoded protein: CSARQESPYNEQFF.

In this sample, this clonotype turned up a few times. The chain joins TRBV7-9 to TRBJ2-3; D uncertain. V was cut by 5 bases and J by 2 bases, with 8 bases left in between. The germline V gene has CDR1 SEHNR and CDR2 FQNEAQ (reference sequence). The CDR3 length is 13 residues. In DNA form, the CDR3 reads TGTGCCAGCAGCCCTACCTACACAGATACGCAGTATTTT. Its translation is CASSPTYTDTQYF.

This clonotype was seen a few times. This rearrangement joins TRBV27 to TRBJ2-5; 9 nucleotides agree with TRBD2. Looked up from germline, CDR1 is MNHEY and CDR2 is SMNVEV (reference sequence). This CDR3 spans 16 amino acids. The V gene end was trimmed by 5 bases and the J gene end by 2 bases; junction bases not matched to a gene: 9. Written as DNA, the CDR3 is TGTGCCAGCAGTCTACTCGACACTAGCGGGCAAGAGACCCAGTACTTC. It yields the protein CASSLLDTSGQETQYF.

Remarks on this clonotype: A much larger clone is a single base away; this may be a read error. J is TRBJ2-7 and V is TRBV6-2 or TRBV6-3; 8 nucleotides align to TRBD2. This CDR3 region has 15 residues. Germline V gene sequence: CDR1 MNHEY, CDR2 SVGEGT. DNA of the CDR3: TGTGCCAGCAACCAACCGGGACTAGGGCACTACGGGCAGTACTTC. Amino acid sequence: CASNQPGLGHYGQYF.

The chain joins TRBV20-1 to TRBJ1-1; unclear D gene. Germline assignment: CDR1 DFQATT and CDR2 SNEGSKA (reference sequence). Trimming took off 7 bases at V and 4 bases at J, with 10 bases between the two ends. CDR3 length equals 11 residues. For the CDR3, the DNA is TGCAGTGGGGGTGCGGGCACTGAAGCTTTCTTT. Its protein product is CSGGAGTEAFF.

The sample holds a few counts of this clonotype. This chain connects TRBV20-1 to TRBJ2-4, with TRBD1 matching 7 bases. Germline lookup yields CDR1 DFQATT and CDR2 SNEGSKA (reference sequence). The CDR3 length is 11 residues. Trimming took 4 bases from V and 7 from J; bases not matched to a gene: 1. The CDR3 bases are TGCAGTGCTACACAGGGGAACATTCAGTACTTC. Amino acids: CSATQGNIQYF.

Comment on this clonotype: At one boundary the junction diverges from the germline segment, which might be a read error. V and J are TRBV20-1 and TRBJ2-3; D may be TRBD2 (5 bases). The CDR3 is made up of 16 amino acids. Germline V gene lookup returns CDR1 DFQATT and CDR2 SNEGSKA (reference sequence). The CDR3 sequence: CSTRDPRHIYTDTQYF. DNA of the CDR3: TGCAGTACTAGAGACCCAAGGCACATCTACACAGATACGCAGTATTTT.

The V call is TRBV6-1, the J call TRBJ2-1, with 8 positions matching TRBD2. The CDR3 spans 16 residues. CDR1 is MNHNS and CDR2 is SASEGT in the germline V gene. V trimming: 6 bases; J trimming: 8 bases; junction bases outside the gene matches: 15. The CDR3 protein is CASSLGRGLVFYEQFF. The CDR3 region has the DNA TGTGCCAGCAGCCTCGGCAGGGGACTAGTCTTCTATGAGCAGTTCTTC.

This clonotype was picked up many times. This rearrangement joins TRBV27 to TRBJ2-7, with D hard to call. Trimming took off 2 bases at V and 5 bases at J, with 7 bases between the two ends. This CDR3 has 12 residues. The germline V gene encodes CDR1 MNHEY and CDR2 SMNVEV (reference sequence). CDR3 nucleotide sequence: TGTGCCAGCAGTTTAATAGGCGACGAGCAGTACTTC. Translation: CASSLIGDEQYF.

This chain uses TRBV5-1 with TRBJ2-1; D gene ambiguous. Gene TRBJ2-7 matches the end of the DNA better, so the J call may be wrong. Germline V gene sequence: CDR1 SGHRS, CDR2 YFSETQ. CDR3 length equals 13 residues. The CDR3 sequence: CASSLLSYNEQYF. The DNA for the CDR3 is TGCGCCAGCAGCTTGTTATCCTACAATGAGCAGTACTTC.

The chain recombines TRBV6-2 or TRBV6-3 with TRBJ2-7; 13 bases agree with TRBD2. Germline V CDR1 and CDR2: MNHEY, SVGEGT. The J segment lost 5 bases and the V segment lost 5 bases, leaving 12 bases of the junction unmatched. CDR3 size: 17 residues. The CDR3 loop is CASSQRTSGSRGHEQYF. The CDR3 DNA follows: TGTGCCAGCAGTCAACGGACTAGCGGGAGCCGGGGCCACGAGCAGTACTTC.

In this sample, this clonotype turned up a few times. The chain uses TRBV20-1 and TRBJ2-7; 7 nucleotides line up with TRBD1. V lost 5 bases and J lost 2; bases outside the gene matches: 6. The germline gives CDR1 DFQATT, CDR2 SNEGSKA (reference sequence). The CDR3 loop spans 13 amino acids. The CDR3 here is CSAALTGTYEQYF. For the CDR3, the DNA is TGCAGTGCTGCTCTGACAGGGACCTACGAGCAGTACTTC.

This clonotype was counted only a few times. The chain recombines TRBV4-2 with TRBJ2-2; D may be TRBD2 (5 bases). V lost 0 bases and J 6 bases, leaving 14 bases between the germline ends. The CDR3 contains 16 residues. Germline V gene data show CDR1 as LGHNA and CDR2 as YNFKEQ. CDR3 DNA sequence: TGTGCCAGCAGCCAAGAAACTAGGGCTAGGGCCGGGGAGCTGTTTTTT. Its translation is CASSQETRARAGELFF.

This chain links TRBV20-1 with TRBJ1-2, with TRBD1 as a possible D gene (5 bases). CDR3 length equals 15 residues. CDR1 is DFQATT and CDR2 is SNEGSKA in the germline V gene (reference sequence). The ends were cut back, 6 bases at V and 6 bases at J, with 23 bases in the middle. This CDR3 reads CSANPGRGGSDGYTF. The DNA of the CDR3 is TGCAGTGCAAACCCGGGTAGGGGAGGCTCGGATGGCTACACCTTC.

The V call is TRBV12-3 or TRBV12-4, the J call TRBJ1-6; a weak D match, TRBD1 (5 bases). CDR3 length: 16 residues. V was cut by 6 bases and J by 9 bases, with 21 bases left in between. The CDR3 nucleotides are TGTGCCAGCAGCCCTGGGGGATCTCTTCGGGGTTCACCCCTCCACTTT. Its translation: CASSPGGSLRGSPLHF.

The rearrangement links TRBV27 to TRBJ2-1; TRBD2 agrees at 7 bases. Germline V gives CDR1 MNHEY, CDR2 SMNVEV (reference sequence). CDR3 length equals 13 residues. V lost 4 bases to trimming and J lost 4 bases; unmatched junction nucleotides: 1. CDR3 nucleotides: TGTGCCAGCAGTTGGCGGGAGTACAATGAGCAGTTCTTC. Amino acids: CASSWREYNEQFF.

This clonotype turned up a few times. The gene calls are TRBV20-1 and TRBJ2-5; TRBD2 matches at 7 bases. The germline CDR1 and CDR2 sequences are DFQATT and SNEGSKA (reference sequence). V was clipped by 2 bases and J by 3 bases; unmatched bases: 9. CDR3 length: 15 residues. Here the CDR3 reads CSARRRDYIKETQYF. CDR3 nucleotides: TGCAGTGCTAGACGCCGGGACTATATAAAAGAGACCCAGTACTTC.